Following are 9 T cell receptor beta chains from one sample sequenced in a study of PD-1 blockade in classical Hodgkin lymphoma. Each patient relapsed following autologous stem cell transplantation, and prior brentuximab vedotin exposure differed. The data were produced by immunoSEQ multiplex PCR, yet TCRdb's version contains in-frame clones alone and is incomplete. The sample carries roughly 62,000 clones, 88% recorded once. The specimen was peripheral blood mononuclear cells (PBMCs), collected at baseline. The receptors come from a human donor with classical Hodgkin lymphoma.

The chain combines TRBV14 with TRBJ2-6; D unclear. This CDR3 region has 13 residues. CDR1 and CDR2 (germline): SGHDN, FVKESK. V lost 3 bases and J 12 bases, leaving 12 bases between the germline ends. The DNA for the CDR3 is TGTGCCAGCAGCCAGGGTCGGTCCACCGTCCTGACTTTC. Translation: CASSQGRSTVLTF.

This chain connects TRBV9 to TRBJ1-2, with D possibly matching TRBD1 (6 bases). V lost 0 bases to trimming and J lost 3 bases, with 6 bases between them. Germline values: CDR1 SGDLS, CDR2 YYNGEE. The CDR3 totals 13 residues. This CDR3 reads CASSVEGDYGYTF. Here the CDR3 DNA reads TGTGCCAGCAGCGTAGAGGGGGACTATGGCTACACCTTC.

The CDR3 here is CASSAGNTIYF. CDR3 coding DNA: TGTGCCAGCTCGGCTGGAAACACCATATATTTT. This chain links TRBV7-6 with TRBJ1-3, with D hard to call. V was pared by 8 bases and J by 2 bases, with 4 bases between. In germline, CDR1 is SGHVS, CDR2 FNYEAQ. The CDR3 is 11 amino acids.

This clone came up many times. The rearrangement uses TRBV29-1 and TRBJ2-5, with a tentative D call TRBD2 (7 bases). This CDR3 is built from 13 residues. V was clipped by 5 bases and J by 5 bases, with 15 bases between them. Germline loops: CDR1 SQVTM, CDR2 ANQGSEA. The CDR3: CSVLRGARETQYF. CDR3 in DNA: TGCAGCGTTCTACGGGGGGCGCGGGAGACCCAGTACTTC.

The rearrangement links TRBV6-5 to TRBJ1-2, with TRBD1 matching over 7 bases. Losses at the gene ends were 0 bases for V and 7 bases for J; bases not matched to a gene: 8. From germline, CDR1 is MNHEY and CDR2 SVGAGI. The length of the CDR3 is 15 residues. Written as DNA, the CDR3 is TGTGCCAGCAGTTACTCGACAGGGCGACGAGGTGGCTACACCTTC. It yields the protein CASSYSTGRRGGYTF.

The chain has TRBV30 and TRBJ2-7; D is perhaps TRBD1 (5 bases). Germline V CDR1 and CDR2: GTSNPN, SVGIG (reference sequence). The CDR3 is 14 residues long. V lost 0 bases and J lost 2, with 11 bases in between. CDR3 nucleotide sequence: TGTGCCTGGAGTGTATTAAGACAGCCCTACGAGCAGTACTTC. Translating gives CAWSVLRQPYEQYF.

The V call is TRBV18, the J call TRBJ2-7; TRBD1 aligns across 7 bases. Germline V CDR1 and CDR2: KGHSH, LQKENI. This CDR3 contains 13 residues. V lost 6 bases and J lost 3; bases outside the gene matches: 5. CDR3 loop: CASSPDRSYEQYF. In nucleotides, the CDR3 is TGTGCCAGCTCGCCGGACAGGAGCTACGAGCAGTACTTC.

This chain uses TRBV19 with TRBJ1-5; tentatively, D is TRBD1 (5 bases). Germline CDR1 and CDR2: LNHDA and SQIVND (reference sequence). The germline V and J ends were trimmed by 3 bases and 7 bases, with 16 bases remaining between them. The CDR3 covers 15 residues. The CDR3, as DNA: TGTGCCAGTAGTATGGGGGTGTTCCCGGCGCAGCCCCAGCATTTT. Translated: CASSMGVFPAQPQHF.

The chain has TRBV29-1 and TRBJ1-2, with D possibly being TRBD1 (6 bases). The V gene's germline CDR1 is SQVTM and CDR2 ANQGSEA. V was pared by 2 bases and J by 8 bases, with 15 bases between. CDR3 length: 13 amino acids. CDR3: CSVETTTGSGYTF. The CDR3 DNA reads as TGCAGCGTTGAAACCACGACAGGCTCGGGCTACACCTTC. Full variable domain (rest looked up from reference TRBV29-1 and TRBJ1-2): SAVISQKPSRDICQRGTSLTIQCQVDSQVTMMFWYRQQPGQSLTLIATANQGSEATYESGFVIDKFPISRPNLTFSTLTVSNMSPEDSSIYLCSVETTTGSGYTFGSGTRLTVV.